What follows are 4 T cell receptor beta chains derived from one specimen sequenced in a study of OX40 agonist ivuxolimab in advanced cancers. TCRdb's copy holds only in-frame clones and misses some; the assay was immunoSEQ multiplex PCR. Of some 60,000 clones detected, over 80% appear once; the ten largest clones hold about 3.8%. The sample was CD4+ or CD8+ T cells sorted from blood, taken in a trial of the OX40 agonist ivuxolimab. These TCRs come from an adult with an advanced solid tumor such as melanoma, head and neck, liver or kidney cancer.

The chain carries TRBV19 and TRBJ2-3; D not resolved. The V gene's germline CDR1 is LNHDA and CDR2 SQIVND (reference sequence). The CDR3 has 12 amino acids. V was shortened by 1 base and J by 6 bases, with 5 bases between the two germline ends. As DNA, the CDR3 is TGTGCCAGTAGTATAGGAATGGATACGCAGTATTTT. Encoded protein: CASSIGMDTQYF.

Written as DNA, the CDR3 is TGTGCCAGCAGACCCACCGTACTAGCGGGAGGGGGCCCCTACAATGAGCAGTTCTTC. Its translation is CASRPTVLAGGGPYNEQFF. The chain uses TRBV27 and TRBJ2-1; 13 bases match TRBD2. CDR1 MNHEY and CDR2 SMNVEV come from the germline V gene (reference sequence). The CDR3 is made up of 19 amino acids. The V gene end was trimmed by 6 bases and the J gene end by 2 bases; junction bases not matched to a gene: 13.

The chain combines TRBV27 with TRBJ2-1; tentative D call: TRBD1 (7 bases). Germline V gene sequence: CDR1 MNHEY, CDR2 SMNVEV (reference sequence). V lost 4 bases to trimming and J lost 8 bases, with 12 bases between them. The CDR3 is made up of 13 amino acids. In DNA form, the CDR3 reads TGTGCCAGCAGTTCCCAGGGGGAGGATGAGCAGTTCTTC. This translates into CASSSQGEDEQFF.

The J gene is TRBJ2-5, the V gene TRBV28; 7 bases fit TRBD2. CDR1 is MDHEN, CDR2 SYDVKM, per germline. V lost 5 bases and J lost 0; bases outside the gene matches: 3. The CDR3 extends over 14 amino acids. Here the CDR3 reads CASSQLADQETQYF. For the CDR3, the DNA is TGTGCCAGCAGTCAGCTAGCGGACCAAGAGACCCAGTACTTC. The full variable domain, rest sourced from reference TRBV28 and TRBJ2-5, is DVKVTQSSRYLVKRTGEKVFLECVQDMDHENMFWYRQDPGLGLRLIYFSYDVKMKEKGDIPEGYSVSREKKERFSLILESASTNQTSMYLCASSQLADQETQYFGPGTRLLVL.